This entry concerns a single T cell receptor (beta chain). Its antigen is not identified. The data originate from a study of shared clonotypes between healthy human individuals. Looking at the study overall: The donor pool was made up of a couple of women and a few men aged 18 to 49.

Study observations and caveats: Naive subsets tended to show greater estimated richness than memory subsets. Between a handful of donors, naive CD4 clonotypes were shared at a level of approximately 5%.

Germline CDR1 SNHLY, CDR2 FYNNEI. This CDR3 spans 13 amino acids. With V trimmed by 8 bases and J by 13 bases, 14 bases remained unmatched. Some 30,000 T cell genomes, or approximately 190 ng DNA, went into the sorted-subset replicate PCRs. Sequencing was performed with immunoSEQ multiplex PCR; in TCRdb, only in-frame clones are kept and a portion is missing. The sample records fewer than 2.5 million clones, over 85% being singletons. This sequence originates from a man between 18 and 29 years old in good health. Some clones in this sample may be carry-over from other donors' samples. Sequenced material: naive CD4+ T cells from PBMCs. Indicated subset: CD45RA+ positively selected. The chain uses TRBV2 and TRBJ2-3; TRBD2 aligns across 8 bases. CDR3 residues: CASSIGIAGHKYF. In DNA, the CDR3 is TGTGCCAGCTCTATTGGGATAGCGGGGCACAAGTATTTT.